This is a list of T cell receptor beta chains from one sample in a study of PD-1 blockade in mismatch repair-deficient tumors. Here immunoSEQ multiplex PCR was the method, and the copy in TCRdb shows in-frame clones only, minus some. This table has around 30,000 clones, approximately 80% appearing once. Sequencing was performed on PBMCs, taken approximately 6 weeks after starting pembrolizumab. The source of these receptors is an adult with mismatch repair-deficient cancer. Each CDR3 is given with its conserved first and last residue. The order of the fields is clone size, D gene, J gene, V gene, CDR3 protein, CDR3 DNA. D genes are given only for firm matches. Clone size appears in some rows only: once, few, many, or a class for an expanded clone.

.	.	TRBJ1-4	TRBV29-1	CSVSAGDEKLFF	TGCAGCGTTTCGGCAGGGGATGAAAAACTGTTTTTT
.	TRBD1	TRBJ2-1	TRBV5-1	CASSLGQGGEQFF	TGCGCCAGCAGCTTAGGACAGGGGGGTGAGCAGTTCTTC
few	TRBD1	TRBJ2-7	TRBV5-1	CASRPRGQGGEQYF	TGCGCCAGCAGACCCCGGGGACAGGGTGGTGAGCAGTACTTC
.	.	TRBJ2-7	TRBV2	CASKLAPIAYEQYF	TGTGCCAGCAAATTAGCGCCCATCGCCTACGAGCAGTACTTC
.	TRBD2	TRBJ2-6	TRBV27	CASSVMGGAGANVLTF	TGTGCCAGCAGTGTTATGGGGGGGGCTGGGGCCAACGTCCTGACTTTC
.	TRBD1	TRBJ1-2	TRBV6-6	CASSAGTGTHYGYTF	TGTGCCAGCAGCGCCGGGACAGGGACTCACTATGGCTACACCTTC
.	.	TRBJ1-2	TRBV5-1	CASTLLTGQSHGYTF	TGCGCCAGCACCCTACTGACAGGCCAGAGCCATGGCTACACCTTC
.	.	TRBJ2-5	TRBV5-5	CASSPAPAGGETQYF	TGTGCCAGCAGCCCGGCCCCTGCAGGGGGGGAGACCCAGTACTTC
.	.	TRBJ2-7	TRBV4-1	CASSHQESALSYEQYF	TGCGCCAGCAGCCATCAGGAATCTGCCCTCTCCTACGAGCAGTACTTC
.	TRBD1	TRBJ1-1	TRBV7-9	CATDREVGREAFF	TGTGCAACGGACAGGGAGGTAGGTCGGGAAGCTTTCTTT
.	.	TRBJ2-1	TRBV27	CASSHRGTEYNEQFF	TGTGCCAGCAGTCACCGCGGGACAGAGTACAATGAGCAGTTCTTC
.	TRBD1	TRBJ1-2	TRBV29-1	CSVVKGGQVNYGYTF	TGCAGCGTTGTAAAAGGGGGCCAGGTAAACTATGGCTACACCTTC
.	.	TRBJ1-5	TRBV5-1	CASSLGQADQPQHF	TGCGCCAGCAGCTTGGGACAGGCAGATCAGCCCCAGCATTTT
.	TRBD2	TRBJ2-3	TRBV4-2	CASSQNQAGLAVVGTQYF	TGTGCCAGCAGCCAAAATCAAGCGGGACTAGCGGTGGTGGGAACGCAGTATTTT
.	TRBD1	TRBJ1-4	TRBV6-1	CASSFRGANEKLFF	TGTGCCAGCAGCTTCAGGGGGGCTAATGAAAAACTGTTTTTT
.	TRBD2	TRBJ2-5	TRBV19	CASKRDGRLRETQYF	TGTGCCAGTAAGAGGGACGGGAGGTTGAGAGAGACCCAGTACTTC
.	.	TRBJ1-2	TRBV27	CASSLTGTGRTGYTF	TGTGCCAGCAGTTTAACCGGGACTGGCCGAACTGGCTACACCTTC
.	TRBD1	TRBJ2-2	TRBV5-6	CASSFWDRGVSGELFF	TGTGCCAGCAGCTTCTGGGACAGGGGAGTATCCGGGGAGCTGTTTTTT
.	TRBD2	TRBJ2-1	TRBV14	CASSQVQTSGSYNEQFF	TGTGCCAGCAGCCAAGTACAGACTAGCGGGTCCTACAATGAGCAGTTCTTC
once	TRBD2	TRBJ2-5	TRBV7-3	CASSRGTTDGETQYF	TGTGCCAGCAGCCGCGGGACTACCGACGGGGAGACCCAGTACTTC
.	TRBD1	TRBJ2-1	TRBV7-3	CASSLSYRGAYNEQFF	TGTGCCAGCAGCTTAAGTTACAGGGGGGCCTACAATGAGCAGTTCTTC
.	.	TRBJ1-1	TRBV7-2	CASSPYLNTEAFF	TGTGCCAGCAGCCCCTACTTGAACACTGAAGCTTTCTTT